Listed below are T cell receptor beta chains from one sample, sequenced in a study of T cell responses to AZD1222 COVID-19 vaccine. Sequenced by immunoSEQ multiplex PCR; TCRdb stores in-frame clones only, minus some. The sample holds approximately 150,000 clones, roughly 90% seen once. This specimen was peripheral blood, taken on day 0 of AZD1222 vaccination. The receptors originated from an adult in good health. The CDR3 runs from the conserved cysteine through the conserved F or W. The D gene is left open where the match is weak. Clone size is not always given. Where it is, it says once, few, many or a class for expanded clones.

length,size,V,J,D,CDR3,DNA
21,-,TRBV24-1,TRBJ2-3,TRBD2,CATSDLAGTSGGRHYTDTQYF,TGTGCCACCAGTGATTTGGCGGGTACTAGCGGGGGCCGGCATTACACAGATACGCAGTATTTT
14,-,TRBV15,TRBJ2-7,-,CATSRVNRDTEQYF,TGTGCCACCAGCAGAGTTAACAGGGACACCGAGCAGTACTTC
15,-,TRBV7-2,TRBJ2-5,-,CASSLARQGGETQYF,TGTGCCAGCAGCTTAGCGCGGCAGGGCGGAGAGACCCAGTACTTC
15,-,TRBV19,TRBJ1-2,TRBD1,CASSRLGDRGRVYTF,TGTGCCAGTAGTCGCCTTGGAGACAGGGGCCGTGTCTACACCTTC
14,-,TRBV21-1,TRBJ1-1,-,CASSKGTPRAEAFF,TGTGCCAGCAGCAAAGGAACCCCAAGGGCTGAAGCTTTCTTT
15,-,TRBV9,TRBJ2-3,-,CASSVHAGGGDTQYF,TGTGCCAGCAGCGTTCATGCGGGTGGGGGAGATACGCAGTATTTT
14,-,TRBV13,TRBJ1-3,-,CASSLSGPGNTIYF,TGTGCCAGCAGCTTGTCGGGGCCTGGAAACACCATATATTTT
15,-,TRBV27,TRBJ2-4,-,CASSLRGGAKNIQYF,TGTGCCAGCAGTTTAAGGGGTGGGGCCAAAAACATTCAGTACTTC
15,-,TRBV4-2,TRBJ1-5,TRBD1,CASSQEGQSNQPQHF,TGTGCCAGCAGCCAGGAGGGACAGAGCAATCAGCCCCAGCATTTT
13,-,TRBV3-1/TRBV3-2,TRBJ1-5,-,CASSQGGDQPQHF,TGTGCCAGCAGCCAAGGAGGGGATCAGCCCCAGCATTTT
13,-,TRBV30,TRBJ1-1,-,CAWRGASGTEAFF,TGTGCCTGGAGAGGGGCGAGTGGCACTGAAGCTTTCTTT
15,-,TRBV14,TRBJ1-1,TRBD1,CASSVRQGSGTEAFF,TGTGCCAGCAGCGTACGACAGGGGTCAGGCACTGAAGCTTTCTTT
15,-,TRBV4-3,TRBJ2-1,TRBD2,CASSPVSGRGNEQFF,TGCGCCAGCAGCCCAGTTAGCGGGAGAGGCAATGAGCAGTTCTTC
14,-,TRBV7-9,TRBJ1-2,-,CASNPGGANYGYTF,TGTGCCAGCAATCCGGGGGGCGCTAACTATGGCTACACCTTC
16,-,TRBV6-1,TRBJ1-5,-,CASSEAWGDINQPQHF,TGTGCCAGCAGTGAAGCATGGGGGGACATCAATCAGCCCCAGCATTTT
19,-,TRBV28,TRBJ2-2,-,CASRPRAFGPPANTGELFF,TGTGCCAGCAGACCCAGGGCCTTTGGGCCGCCGGCGAACACCGGGGAGCTGTTTTTT
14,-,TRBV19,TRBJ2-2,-,CASKISETTGELFF,TGTGCCAGTAAGATCAGCGAAACCACCGGGGAGCTGTTTTTT
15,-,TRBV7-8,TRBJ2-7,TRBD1,CASSLAGTGHRLQYF,TGTGCCAGCAGCTTAGCCGGGACAGGGCATCGTTTGCAGTACTTC
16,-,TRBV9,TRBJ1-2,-,CASSVHQGRGFHGYTF,TGTGCCAGCAGCGTACATCAGGGAAGGGGGTTCCATGGCTACACCTTC
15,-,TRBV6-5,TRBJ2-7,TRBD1,CASSYEDRGSYEQYF,TGTGCCAGCAGTTACGAGGACAGGGGAAGCTACGAGCAGTACTTC
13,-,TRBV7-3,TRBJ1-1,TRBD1,CASSLTGDTEAFF,TGTGCCAGCAGCCTCACAGGGGACACTGAAGCTTTCTTT
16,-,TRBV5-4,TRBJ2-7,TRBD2,CASSPETGRGGHEQYF,TGTGCCAGCAGCCCAGAAACTGGGCGGGGGGGCCACGAGCAGTACTTC
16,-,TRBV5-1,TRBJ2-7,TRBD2,CASSSRTSGAHYEQYF,TGCGCCAGCAGCTCCCGGACTAGCGGGGCCCACTACGAGCAGTACTTC
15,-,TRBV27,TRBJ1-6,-,CASSRRGSYNSPLHF,TGTGCCAGCAGTCGGAGGGGCTCCTATAATTCACCCCTCCACTTT
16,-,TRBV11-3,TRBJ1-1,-,CASALRGLGLDTEAFF,TGTGCCAGCGCCCTGCGGGGGCTGGGATTGGACACTGAAGCTTTCTTT
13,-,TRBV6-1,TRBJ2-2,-,CASSESVNGELFF,TGTGCCAGCAGTGAAAGTGTAAACGGGGAGCTGTTTTTT
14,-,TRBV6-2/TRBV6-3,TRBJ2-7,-,CASSYVGPPYEQYF,TGTGCCAGCAGTTACGTGGGACCCCCCTACGAGCAGTACTTC
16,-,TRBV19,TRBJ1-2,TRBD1,CASSISPTGQTIVYTF,TGTGCCAGTAGTATTTCACCGACGGGACAGACTATCGTCTACACCTTC
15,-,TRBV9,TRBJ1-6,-,CASSVGGVGNSPLHF,TGTGCCAGCAGCGTAGGGGGGGTCGGTAATTCACCCCTCCACTTT
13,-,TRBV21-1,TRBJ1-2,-,CASSNKGPAGYTF,TGTGCCAGCAGCAACAAGGGGCCCGCGGGCTACACCTTC
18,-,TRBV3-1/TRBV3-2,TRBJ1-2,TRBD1,CASSPRRGREAPGYGYTF,TGTGCCAGCAGCCCGCGCAGGGGGCGAGAGGCCCCTGGGTATGGCTACACCTTC
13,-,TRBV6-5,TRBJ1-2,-,CASTRLGGNGYTF,TGTGCCAGCACCAGACTTGGGGGTAATGGCTACACCTTC
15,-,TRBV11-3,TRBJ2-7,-,CASSHTGTATYEQYF,TGTGCCAGCAGTCATACCGGGACGGCAACCTACGAGCAGTACTTC
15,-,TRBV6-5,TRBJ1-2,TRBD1,CASSTYRDRNYGYTF,TGTGCCAGCAGTACTTACCGGGACAGGAACTATGGCTACACCTTC
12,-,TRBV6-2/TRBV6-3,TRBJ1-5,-,CASSYSPVAQHF,TGTGCCAGCAGTTACAGTCCGGTCGCCCAGCATTTT
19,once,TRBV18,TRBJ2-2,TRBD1,CASSPRSGQGGMGTGELFF,TGTGCCAGCTCACCTCGGAGCGGACAGGGAGGAATGGGTACCGGGGAGCTGTTTTTT
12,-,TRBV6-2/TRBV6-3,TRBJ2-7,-,CASSDRSYEQYF,TGTGCCAGCAGCGACAGGTCCTACGAGCAGTACTTC
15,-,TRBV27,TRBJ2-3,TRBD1,CASSRGTGLRDTQYF,TGTGCCAGCAGCCGCGGGACAGGGCTTCGGGATACGCAGTATTTT